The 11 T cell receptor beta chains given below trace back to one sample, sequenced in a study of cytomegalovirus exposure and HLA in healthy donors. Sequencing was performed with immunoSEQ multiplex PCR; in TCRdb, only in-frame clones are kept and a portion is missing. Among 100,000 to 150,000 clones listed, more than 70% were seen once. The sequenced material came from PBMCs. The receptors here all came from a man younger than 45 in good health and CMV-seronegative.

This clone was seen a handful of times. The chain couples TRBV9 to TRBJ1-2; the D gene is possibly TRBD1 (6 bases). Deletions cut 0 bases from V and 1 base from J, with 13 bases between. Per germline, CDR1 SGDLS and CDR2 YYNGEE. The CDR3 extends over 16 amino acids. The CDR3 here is CASSVAQGTINYGYTF. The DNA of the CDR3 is TGTGCCAGCAGCGTAGCTCAGGGGACGATTAACTATGGCTACACCTTC.

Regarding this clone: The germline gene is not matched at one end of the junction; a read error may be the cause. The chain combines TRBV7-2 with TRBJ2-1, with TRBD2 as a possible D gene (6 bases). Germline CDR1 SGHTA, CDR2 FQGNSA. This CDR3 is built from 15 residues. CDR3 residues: CASSLGAGSYNEQFF. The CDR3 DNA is TGTGCCAGCAGTTTAGGGGCGGGGTCCTACAATGAGCAGTTCTTC.

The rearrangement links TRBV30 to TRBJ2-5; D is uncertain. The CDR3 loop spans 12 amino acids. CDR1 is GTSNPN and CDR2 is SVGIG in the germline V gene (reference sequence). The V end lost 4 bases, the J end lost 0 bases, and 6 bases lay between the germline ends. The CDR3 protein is CAWTPYQETQYF. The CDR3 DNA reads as TGTGCCTGGACCCCGTACCAAGAGACCCAGTACTTC.

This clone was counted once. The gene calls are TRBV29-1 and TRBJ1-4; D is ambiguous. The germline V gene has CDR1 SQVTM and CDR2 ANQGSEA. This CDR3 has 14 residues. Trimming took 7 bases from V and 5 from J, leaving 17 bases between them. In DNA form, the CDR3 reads TGCAGCGCTATGAGGACGGGATGGAATGAAAAACTGTTTTTT. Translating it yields CSAMRTGWNEKLFF.

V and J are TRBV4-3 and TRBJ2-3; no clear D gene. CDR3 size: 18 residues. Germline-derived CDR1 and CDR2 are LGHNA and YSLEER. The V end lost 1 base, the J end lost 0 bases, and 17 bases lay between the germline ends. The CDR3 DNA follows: TGCGCCAGCAGCCAAGGAGTCGATGCGGTTACTAGCACAGATACGCAGTATTTT. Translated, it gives CASSQGVDAVTSTDTQYF.

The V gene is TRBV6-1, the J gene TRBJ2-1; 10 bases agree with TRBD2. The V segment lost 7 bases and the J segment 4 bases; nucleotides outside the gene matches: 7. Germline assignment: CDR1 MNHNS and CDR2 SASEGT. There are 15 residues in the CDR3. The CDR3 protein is CASKVEREGYNEQFF. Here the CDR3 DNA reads TGTGCCAGCAAGGTCGAGCGGGAGGGTTACAATGAGCAGTTCTTC.

CDR3 DNA: TGTGCCAGTAGTATGGTCAGGTTTGAAGTATACGAGCAGTACTTC. Protein product: CASSMVRFEVYEQYF. The chain is built from TRBV19 and TRBJ2-7; D unresolved. Per germline, CDR1 LNHDA and CDR2 SQIVND (reference sequence). The V end was cut by 3 bases, the J end by 4 bases, with 16 bases between. This CDR3 spans 15 amino acids.

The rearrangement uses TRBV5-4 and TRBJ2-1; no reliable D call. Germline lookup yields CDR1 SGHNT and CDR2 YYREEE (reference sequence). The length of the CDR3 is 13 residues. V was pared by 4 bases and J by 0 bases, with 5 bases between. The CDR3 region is CASSPSSYNEQFF. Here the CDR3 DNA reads TGTGCCAGCAGCCCCAGCTCCTACAATGAGCAGTTCTTC.

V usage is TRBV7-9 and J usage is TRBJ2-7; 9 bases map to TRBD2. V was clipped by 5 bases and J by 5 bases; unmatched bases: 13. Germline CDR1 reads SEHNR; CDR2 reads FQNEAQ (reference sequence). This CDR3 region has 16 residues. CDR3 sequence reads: CASSVSLGGRVDEQYF. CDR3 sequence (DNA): TGTGCCAGCAGCGTCTCCCTCGGCGGGAGGGTGGACGAGCAGTACTTC.

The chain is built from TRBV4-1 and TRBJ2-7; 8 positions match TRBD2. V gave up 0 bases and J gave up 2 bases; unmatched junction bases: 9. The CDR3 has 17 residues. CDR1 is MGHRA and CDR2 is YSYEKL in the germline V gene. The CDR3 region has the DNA TGCGCCAGCAGCCAAGACCTACTAGCGGTTCCTCCCTACGAGCAGTACTTC. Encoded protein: CASSQDLLAVPPYEQYF.

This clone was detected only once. The CDR3 loop is CASSQGRANEKLFF. The CDR3 DNA follows: TGTGCCAGCAGCCAAGGGAGGGCTAATGAAAAACTGTTTTTT. The chain joins TRBV5-6 to TRBJ1-4; D is uncertain. This CDR3 region has 14 residues. Germline values: CDR1 SGHDT, CDR2 YYEEEE. Trimming took off 4 bases at V and 3 bases at J, with 10 bases between the two ends.